In its sample, the clone carrying this T cell receptor beta chain was seen once. Its specificity is not known. These data belong to a study of cytomegalovirus exposure and HLA in healthy donors. Study results and limitations: More clonal expansion characterized HLA-associated TCR beta chains than equally common others in a later analysis. When analyzed later, a missense DCLRE1C variant was found to be linked to TCR beta V- and J-gene trimming.

The PCR made use of 60 Vbeta and 13 Jbeta primers. Libraries were prepared by immunoSEQ multiplex PCR; TCRdb keeps only in-frame clonotypes and omits some of them. The top ten hold approximately 6% of the sample, which has 35,000 to 50,000 clones, roughly half seen once. CDR3 length: 13 amino acids. Per the germline V gene, CDR1 is MGHRA and CDR2 is YSYEKL. With V trimmed by 0 bases and J by 15 bases, 7 bases remained unmatched. The chain uses TRBV4-1 and TRBJ2-1, with TRBD2 identical over 8 bases. This TCR was sampled from a man aged 55 to 70 in good health and CMV-seronegative. Material: PBMCs. The DNA of the CDR3 is TGCGCCAGCAGCCAAGATGAGGCGCGGGAGGTGTTCTTC. This sequence encodes CASSQDEAREVFF.